This TCR beta chain appears in the sequencing data of a study of identical twins. The germline gives CDR1 MNHNS, CDR2 SASEGT. The CDR3 sequence is 14 residues long. Germline trimming cut 6 bases from V and 3 bases from J; bases unmatched to any gene: 8. This clonotype was observed a handful of times. TCRdb analysed the 5' RACE reads with MiXCR anew, one entry per CDR3 protein. The sample gives 690,000 or so distinct CDR3 sequences, 6% to 6.5% of which show up once; about 1.8% is in the top ten. Sequenced sample: naive T cells sorted from blood. The origin of this receptor is a man aged 18 to 29 in good health. The chain carries TRBV6-1 and TRBJ2-7; 7 bases align to TRBD2. The CDR3 here is CASSPGTNNYEQYF. CDR3 nucleotide sequence: TGTGCCAGCAGCCCCGGGACTAACAACTACGAGCAGTACTTC.